These 14 T cell receptor beta chains originate from one sample sequenced in a study of T cells in Graves' hyperthyroidism and ophthalmopathy. Amplified regions were TCR beta CDR3 sequences from RNA transcripts. Initially, a first-round RT-PCR of the TCR CDR3 employed the HTBI primer set. TCRdb ran MiXCR on the multiplex PCR reads and lists one entry per CDR3 protein. The sample has fewer than 350,000 distinct CDR3 sequences; approximately 14% are singletons. The specimen sequenced was blood. These receptor sequences come from a woman aged 50 to 65 with Graves' hyperthyroidism that later progressed to Graves' ophthalmopathy.

This clonotype was detected many times. The rearrangement links TRBV2 to TRBJ1-2, with 9 positions matching TRBD1. V was clipped by 8 bases and J by 4 bases; unmatched bases: 8. The V gene's germline CDR1 is SNHLY and CDR2 FYNNEI. The CDR3 is 14 amino acids. This CDR3 reads CASREGTGSYGYTF. The CDR3 bases are TGTGCCAGCCGGGAAGGGACAGGGAGCTATGGCTACACCTTC.

This clonotype was counted a few times. The rearrangement joins TRBV19 to TRBJ1-1; D is undetermined. The CDR3 is 15 amino acids. Trimming shortened V by 5 bases and J by 1 base, and 14 bases separated the two germline ends. CDR1 LNHDA and CDR2 SQIVND come from the germline V gene (reference sequence). CDR3 DNA sequence: TGTGCCAGTAGTGCGGCTGTCGGGCGGAACACTGAAGCTTTCTTT. Its translation: CASSAAVGRNTEAFF.

This clonotype occurred many times. This chain connects TRBV2 to TRBJ1-6; weak D call: TRBD1 (6 bases). Germline loops: CDR1 SNHLY, CDR2 FYNNEI. V was pared by 6 bases and J by 10 bases, with 16 bases between. The CDR3 loop spans 14 amino acids. This chain's CDR3 is CASSKKQGESPLHF. CDR3 DNA: TGTGCCAGCAGCAAGAAACAGGGTGAATCACCCCTCCACTTT.

The V call is TRBV11-3, the J call TRBJ2-7; perhaps TRBD2 as D (5 bases). Trimming took 5 bases from V and 2 from J, leaving 19 bases between them. CDR1 is SGHNT and CDR2 is YENEEA in the germline V gene. This CDR3 has 16 residues. The CDR3 region has the DNA TGTGCCAGCAGCGCCGACTCTCCCGGAGGCACCTACGAGCAGTACTTC. Amino acids: CASSADSPGGTYEQYF.

At least ten counts were recorded for this clonotype. This rearrangement joins TRBV9 to TRBJ2-5; 7 nucleotides agree with TRBD2. In germline, CDR1 is SGDLS, CDR2 YYNGEE. V dropped 0 bases and J dropped 4; count of bases not matched to a gene: 6. The CDR3 loop spans 15 amino acids. The CDR3 sequence is CASSVGAGVRETQYF. The DNA for the CDR3 is TGTGCCAGCAGCGTAGGGGCGGGAGTCAGAGAGACCCAGTACTTC.

As regards this clonotype: One end of the junction is discordant with germline, which a read error may explain. The chain couples TRBV3-1 to TRBJ2-3; 13 bases agree with TRBD2. Germline-derived CDR1 and CDR2 are LGHDT and YNNKEL (reference sequence). This CDR3 is 18 amino acids long. The CDR3 loop is CASSRRPGLAGSTDTQYF. The CDR3 DNA sequence: TGTGCCAGCAGCCGGAGACCGGGACTAGCGGGGAGCACAGATACGCAGTACTTT.

This clonotype was counted ten times or more. The rearrangement uses TRBV28 and TRBJ2-5; TRBD2 is a possible D gene (6 bases). Per germline, CDR1 MDHEN and CDR2 SYDVKM. Trimming pared 7 bases from V and 2 bases from J, leaving 17 bases between. The CDR3 contains 15 residues. The CDR3 loop reads CASTQGGSRQETQYF. The CDR3 DNA is TGTGCCAGCACCCAGGGAGGTAGCAGACAAGAGACCCAGTACTTC.

This clonotype has a count of ten or more. The CDR3, as DNA: TGTGCCAGCAGCACAGGGGTCTCTGGAAACACCATATATTTT. This gives the protein CASSTGVSGNTIYF. V and J are TRBV6-1 and TRBJ1-3; TRBD1 matches 7 bases. Germline CDR1 and CDR2: MNHNS and SASEGT. J was trimmed by 0 bases and V by 6 bases; bases with no gene match: 2. This CDR3 contains 14 residues.

This clonotype was recorded at least ten times. V gene TRBV28 combines with J gene TRBJ2-1; 8 bases line up with TRBD2. The germline V gene encodes CDR1 MDHEN and CDR2 SYDVKM. This CDR3 has 19 amino acids. The trim removed 1 base at V and 3 bases at J, leaving 14 bases unmatched. For the CDR3, the DNA is TGTGCCAGCAGTTTATTCCCCCCGGGGGGGCGGAGATACTACAATGAGCAGTTCTTC. Residues: CASSLFPPGGRRYYNEQFF. Variable domain in full (rest from reference TRBV28 and TRBJ2-1): DVKVTQSSRYLVKRTGEKVFLECVQDMDHENMFWYRQDPGLGLRLIYFSYDVKMKEKGDIPEGYSVSREKKERFSLILESASTNQTSMYLCASSLFPPGGRRYYNEQFFGPGTRLTVL.

This clonotype has at least ten counts. J is TRBJ2-2 and V is TRBV27; D is uncertain. Germline-derived CDR1 and CDR2 are MNHEY and SMNVEV (reference sequence). This CDR3 region has 14 residues. V was shortened by 6 bases and J by 4 bases, with 12 bases between the two germline ends. Here the CDR3 reads CASRTFGGTGELFF. CDR3 in DNA: TGTGCCAGCAGGACTTTTGGCGGCACCGGGGAGCTGTTTTTT.

The chain employs TRBV27 and TRBJ1-1; possible D gene TRBD1, 5 bases. Germline CDR1 is MNHEY and CDR2 is SMNVEV (reference sequence). This CDR3 is 12 amino acids long. Trimming removed 5 bases from V and 11 bases from J, with 15 bases in between. CDR3 nucleotide sequence: TGTGCCAGCAGTCCACCGGGGCTCAGGGCTTTCTTT. As protein: CASSPPGLRAFF.

Ten or more counts support this clonotype. The chain uses TRBV4-1 and TRBJ2-5; the match to TRBD1 covers 11 bases. The CDR3 sequence is 15 residues long. The V gene's germline CDR1 is MGHRA and CDR2 YSYEKL. After removal of 2 bases from V and 4 bases from J, the junction contained 3 bases not matched to a gene. In DNA form, the CDR3 reads TGCGCCAGCAGCCAACCGGACAGGGGGCGAGAGACCCAGTACTTC. Protein product: CASSQPDRGRETQYF.

This clonotype was observed at least ten times. The chain is built from TRBV28 and TRBJ2-1; perhaps TRBD2 as D (5 bases). CDR1 MDHEN and CDR2 SYDVKM come from the germline V gene. Trimming pared 5 bases from V and 10 bases from J, leaving 12 bases between. The CDR3 spans 12 residues. The CDR3 nucleotides are TGTGCCAGCAGTCCTAGCTGGCGAGAGCAGTTCTTC. This translates into CASSPSWREQFF.

This rearrangement joins TRBV30 to TRBJ2-3; D assignment may be TRBD1 or TRBD2 (6 bases each). The CDR3 runs to 14 residues. The ends were cut back, 5 bases at V and 2 bases at J, with 14 bases in the middle. CDR1 and CDR2 (germline): GTSNPN, SVGIG (reference sequence). CDR3 sequence reads: CAWGHGGLTDTQYF. The DNA of the CDR3 is TGTGCCTGGGGCCACGGGGGCCTCACAGATACGCAGTATTTT.